These T cell receptor beta chains were read from a single sample in a study of cytomegalovirus exposure and HLA in healthy donors. Clones were sequenced by immunoSEQ multiplex PCR, and TCRdb holds only the in-frame ones, with some missing. The sample gives 150,000 to 200,000 clones, roughly nine tenths of which show up once; roughly 3% is in the top ten. Input material: PBMCs. The receptor source for this set is a woman younger than 35 in good health and CMV-seropositive. Both conserved end residues are part of each CDR3. The order of the fields is J gene, V gene, clone size, D gene, CDR3 protein, CDR3 DNA. D genes are given only for firm matches. Clone size is not always given. Where it is, it says once, few, many or a class for expanded clones.

TRBJ2-1 | TRBV29-1 | . | TRBD2 | CSASPLSGRGPRYNEQFF | TGCAGCGCTTCCCCCTTGAGCGGGAGAGGTCCGCGTTACAATGAGCAGTTCTTC
TRBJ1-6 | TRBV7-8 | . | . | CASSLANGSSYNSPLHF | TGTGCCAGCAGCTTAGCGAACGGGAGCTCCTATAATTCACCCCTCCACTTT
TRBJ2-7 | TRBV9 | . | . | CASSESYEQYF | TGTGCCAGCAGCGAGAGCTACGAGCAGTACTTC
TRBJ1-4 | TRBV7-8 | . | . | CASSPLGQGIWEKLFF | TGTGCCAGCAGCCCGCTAGGGCAGGGAATATGGGAAAAACTGTTTTTT
TRBJ2-7 | TRBV5-4 | once | . | CASSRDTYEQYF | TGTGCCAGCAGCCGAGACACCTACGAGCAGTACTTC
TRBJ1-1 | TRBV29-1 | . | . | CSVMTGPNTEAFF | TGCAGCGTTATGACAGGCCCGAACACTGAAGCTTTCTTT
TRBJ2-7 | TRBV10-3 | . | . | CAISGGHSYEQYF | TGTGCCATCAGTGGGGGACATTCCTACGAGCAGTACTTC
TRBJ2-2 | TRBV6-4 | . | . | CASSDFPGAAGELFF | TGTGCCAGCAGTGACTTTCCGGGAGCAGCCGGGGAGCTGTTTTTT
TRBJ1-1 | TRBV18 | few | TRBD1 | CASSPLDRGAEAFF | TGTGCCAGCTCACCACTGGACAGGGGGGCTGAAGCTTTCTTT
TRBJ2-7 | TRBV15 | . | TRBD2 | CATSSSGDTHEQYF | TGTGCCACCAGCTCTAGCGGCGACACCCACGAGCAGTACTTC
TRBJ1-5 | TRBV28 | . | . | CASSLGAGRQPQHF | TGTGCCAGCAGTTTAGGGGCTGGTCGTCAGCCCCAGCATTTT
TRBJ2-3 | TRBV11-3 | . | TRBD2 | CASSLALAGTDTQYF | TGTGCCAGCAGCTTAGCACTAGCGGGAACAGATACGCAGTATTTT
TRBJ2-4 | TRBV11-2 | . | . | CASSPQRDKNIQYF | TGTGCCAGCAGCCCCCAGAGGGACAAAAACATTCAGTACTTC
TRBJ2-6 | TRBV15 | . | TRBD1 | CATSRRGQGYSGANVLTF | TGTGCCACCAGCAGACGGGGACAGGGTTACTCTGGGGCCAACGTCCTGACTTTC
TRBJ1-2 | TRBV5-4 | . | TRBD1 | CASSQGQGARGYTF | TGTGCCAGCAGCCAAGGACAGGGGGCACGTGGCTACACCTTC
TRBJ1-1 | TRBV28 | . | . | CASSLAGEGEAFF | TGTGCCAGCAGTTTAGCGGGGGAAGGTGAAGCTTTCTTT
TRBJ1-2 | TRBV5-4 | . | . | CASSLAQGSNYGYTF | TGTGCCAGCAGCTTGGCCCAGGGCTCTAACTATGGCTACACCTTC
TRBJ2-5 | TRBV7-2 | . | . | CASSYQTGEETQYF | TGTGCCAGCAGCTACCAGACCGGGGAGGAGACCCAGTACTTC
TRBJ1-5 | TRBV12-5 | . | . | CASGPQGAQPQHF | TGTGCTAGTGGGCCACAGGGCGCGCAGCCCCAGCATTTT
TRBJ1-1 | TRBV19 | . | . | CASSTHREDGAFF | TGTGCCAGTAGTACCCACCGGGAGGACGGGGCTTTCTTT
TRBJ1-6 | TRBV19 | . | TRBD1 | CASRTSDRDLRDNSPLHF | TGTGCCAGTAGGACTTCCGACAGGGACCTTCGAGATAATTCACCCCTCCACTTT
TRBJ2-6 | TRBV9 | . | TRBD1 | CASSGTGGEPGANVLTF | TGTGCCAGCAGCGGGACAGGGGGCGAGCCTGGGGCCAACGTCCTGACTTTC
TRBJ2-3 | TRBV28 | . | . | CASSDRGGSDTQYF | TGTGCCAGCAGTGACCGGGGTGGATCGGATACGCAGTATTTT
TRBJ1-1 | TRBV2 | few | TRBD1 | CASSQGQGVTEAFF | TGTGCCAGCAGTCAGGGACAGGGGGTAACTGAAGCTTTCTTT
TRBJ2-5 | TRBV30 | . | . | CAWRRVEEVRETQYF | TGTGCCTGGAGGCGGGTGGAAGAAGTTCGAGAGACCCAGTACTTC
TRBJ1-2 | TRBV19 | . | . | CASTNKGGPSRGYTF | TGTGCCAGTACCAACAAGGGGGGGCCTAGTCGTGGCTACACCTTC
TRBJ2-7 | TRBV7-9 | . | TRBD1 | CASSLARDRGLSYEQYF | TGTGCCAGCAGCTTAGCCCGGGACAGGGGGCTCTCCTACGAGCAGTACTTC
TRBJ2-5 | TRBV5-5 | . | TRBD1 | CASSLPPTGGQETQYF | TGTGCCAGCAGCTTGCCGCCGACAGGGGGGCAAGAGACCCAGTACTTC
TRBJ1-5 | TRBV28 | . | . | CASSLEGQGNNQPQHF | TGTGCCAGCAGTTTAGAAGGGCAGGGAAACAATCAGCCCCAGCATTTT
TRBJ2-5 | TRBV11-2 | . | TRBD2 | CASSLRFASGGETQYF | TGTGCCAGCAGCTTAAGGTTCGCTAGCGGGGGGGAGACCCAGTACTTC
TRBJ2-7 | TRBV14 | . | . | CASSQVLASEQYF | TGTGCCAGCAGCCAAGTACTCGCGTCCGAGCAGTACTTC
TRBJ1-1 | TRBV21-1 | . | . | CASICGLNEAFF | TGTGCCAGCATATGTGGACTGAATGAAGCTTTCTTT
TRBJ2-1 | TRBV5-6 | . | . | CASSFRAGGNYNEQFF | TGTGCCAGCAGCTTCAGGGCCGGGGGAAACTACAATGAGCAGTTCTTC
TRBJ2-5 | TRBV5-1 | . | TRBD2 | CASSTGLADGKETQYF | TGCGCCAGCAGCACGGGACTAGCGGACGGAAAAGAGACCCAGTACTTC
TRBJ2-1 | TRBV15 | once | TRBD2 | CATSRAVGAGGGFEQFF | TGTGCCACCAGCAGAGCCGTCGGGGCGGGAGGCGGTTTTGAGCAGTTCTTC
TRBJ2-2 | TRBV7-9 | . | . | CASEFVGELFF | TGTGCCAGCGAGTTCGTCGGGGAGCTGTTTTTT
TRBJ2-1 | TRBV29-1 | . | TRBD2 | CSVDVISSGLYNEQFF | TGCAGCGTAGACGTTATATCTAGCGGGCTTTACAATGAGCAGTTCTTC
TRBJ2-2 | TRBV5-1 | . | TRBD2 | CASSFPASGRSPFRTGELFF | TGCGCCAGCAGCTTCCCGGCTAGCGGGAGGTCCCCTTTTAGAACCGGGGAGCTGTTTTTT
TRBJ2-7 | TRBV5-6 | . | TRBD1 | CASSAGTGGYEQYF | TGTGCCAGCAGCGCAGGGACAGGGGGCTACGAGCAGTACTTC
TRBJ1-5 | TRBV18 | . | . | CASSPAKGVSQPQHF | TGTGCCAGCTCACCCGCAAAGGGGGTCAGTCAGCCCCAGCATTTT
TRBJ1-5 | TRBV19 | . | . | CASSSNPGGNQPQHF | TGTGCCAGTAGTTCGAATCCGGGGGGCAATCAGCCCCAGCATTTT
TRBJ1-1 | TRBV9 | . | . | CASSVGGPSTEAFF | TGTGCCAGCAGCGTAGGAGGCCCGAGTACTGAAGCTTTCTTT
TRBJ2-7 | TRBV19 | . | TRBD2 | CASRRGLADESYEQYF | TGTGCCAGTAGACGAGGCCTAGCGGATGAATCCTACGAGCAGTACTTC
TRBJ1-2 | TRBV7-6 | . | . | CASSPLTAGNYGYTF | TGTGCCAGCAGCCCCCTAACAGCTGGGAACTATGGCTACACCTTC
TRBJ2-5 | TRBV10-1 | . | TRBD2 | CASSSASGGQETQYF | TGCGCCAGCAGTTCAGCTAGCGGGGGTCAAGAGACCCAGTACTTC
TRBJ2-7 | TRBV9 | . | TRBD1 | CASSPQGAYEQYF | TGTGCCAGCAGCCCCCAGGGGGCCTACGAGCAGTACTTC
TRBJ2-5 | TRBV7-9 | . | TRBD1 | CASSFRTGGAETQYF | TGTGCCAGCAGCTTCCGGACAGGGGGCGCGGAGACCCAGTACTTC
TRBJ2-3 | TRBV5-6 | . | . | CASSLQGMGSRTDTQYF | TGTGCCAGCAGCTTGCAGGGGATGGGATCTAGGACAGATACGCAGTATTTT
TRBJ1-1 | TRBV12-5 | . | . | CASGLVLSENTEAFF | TGTGCTAGTGGTTTGGTACTGAGTGAGAACACTGAAGCTTTCTTT
TRBJ2-7 | TRBV27 | . | TRBD2 | CASSFSGRAAYEQYF | TGTGCCAGCAGTTTTAGCGGGAGGGCGGCCTACGAGCAGTACTTC
TRBJ2-5 | TRBV10-1 | . | TRBD2 | CASSEMKTSGSGETQYF | TGCGCCAGCAGTGAGATGAAGACTAGCGGGAGCGGAGAGACCCAGTACTTC
TRBJ2-3 | TRBV15 | . | . | CAKRPKNGSVGDTQYF | TGTGCCAAACGACCTAAGAACGGGAGTGTCGGGGATACGCAGTATTTT
TRBJ2-6 | TRBV29-1 | . | TRBD2 | CSVLAGDRSGANVLTF | TGCAGCGTTCTAGCGGGCGATCGCTCTGGGGCCAACGTCCTGACTTTC
TRBJ2-7 | TRBV7-9 | . | . | CASSSQGYEQYF | TGTGCCAGCAGCTCACAGGGTTACGAGCAGTACTTC
TRBJ1-2 | TRBV5-1 | . | . | CASSLARTNGYTF | TGCGCCAGCAGCTTGGCTAGGACAAATGGCTACACCTTC
TRBJ2-1 | TRBV4-1 | . | TRBD2 | CASSQVSGGRAGGSNEQFF | TGCGCCAGCAGCCAAGTCAGTGGCGGGAGGGCCGGCGGGTCAAATGAGCAGTTCTTC
TRBJ2-7 | TRBV14 | . | TRBD1 | CASSRDRGTYEQYF | TGTGCCAGCAGCCGGGACAGGGGGACCTACGAGCAGTACTTC
TRBJ2-1 | TRBV6-5 | . | TRBD2 | CASSFLLAGNYNEQFF | TGTGCCAGCAGTTTCCTACTAGCGGGAAACTACAATGAGCAGTTCTTC
TRBJ2-4 | TRBV28 | . | . | CASSPLVRGNIQYF | TGTGCCAGCAGTCCATTGGTCCGCGGAAACATTCAGTACTTC
TRBJ1-1 | TRBV20-1 | many | . | CSARRNTEAFF | TGCAGTGCTAGGCGGAACACTGAAGCTTTCTTT